These 8 T cell receptor beta chains were all obtained from the same sample, sequenced in a study of T cell changes during pregnancy in multiple sclerosis. Clones were read by immunoSEQ multiplex PCR, and TCRdb kept only the in-frame ones, dropping some. The sample lists approximately 11,000 clones; 85% to 95% were seen once. The sample was CD4+ T cells from peripheral blood mononuclear cells, taken before pregnancy. All receptors come from a female donor with multiple sclerosis, enrolled in a pregnancy study.

This clone was seen just once. The rearrangement joins TRBV6-1 to TRBJ1-2, with TRBD1 matching 11 bases. The CDR3 totals 14 residues. V dropped 2 bases and J dropped 7; count of bases not matched to a gene: 3. CDR1 MNHNS and CDR2 SASEGT come from the germline V gene. The CDR3 is CASSESGTGGGYTF. CDR3 DNA sequence: TGTGCCAGCAGTGAATCGGGGACAGGGGGTGGCTACACCTTC.

This chain uses TRBV6-1 with TRBJ2-7; D is undetermined. This CDR3 comprises 14 residues. The germline V and J ends were trimmed by 4 bases and 1 base, with 11 bases remaining between them. Germline V gene data show CDR1 as MNHNS and CDR2 as SASEGT. This chain's CDR3 is CASSGIPESYEQYF. CDR3 in DNA: TGTGCCAGCAGTGGCATTCCAGAATCCTACGAGCAGTACTTC.

The V gene is TRBV5-1, the J gene TRBJ2-2, with 10 bases identical to TRBD2. The germline gives CDR1 SGHRS, CDR2 YFSETQ. CDR3 size: 16 residues. Trimming removed 5 bases from V and 6 bases from J; junction bases left unmatched: 10. The CDR3 is CASRSTSGGAAGELFF. CDR3 nucleotide sequence: TGCGCCAGCAGATCGACCAGCGGGGGGGCCGCCGGGGAGCTGTTTTTT.

The chain carries TRBV7-2 and TRBJ1-5; D possibly corresponds to TRBD1 (6 bases). Trimming removed 1 base from V and 5 bases from J, with 9 bases in between. CDR3 length: 14 amino acids. Per the germline V gene, CDR1 is SGHTA and CDR2 is FQGNSA. CDR3: CASSLGTVHQPQHF. CDR3 DNA: TGTGCCAGCAGCTTAGGGACAGTGCATCAGCCCCAGCATTTT.

J is TRBJ2-1 and V is TRBV5-1, with D tentatively TRBD1 (6 bases). V dropped 6 bases and J dropped 5 bases, with 21 bases sitting between them. Germline lookup yields CDR1 SGHRS and CDR2 YFSETQ. The CDR3 consists of 16 residues. This CDR3 is CASTPLGDIGDNEQFF. The CDR3 DNA is TGCGCCAGCACGCCCCTGGGGGACATAGGAGACAATGAGCAGTTCTTC.

The chain recombines TRBV7-9 with TRBJ2-2; the match to TRBD2 covers 8 bases. This CDR3 contains 15 residues. J was trimmed by 3 bases and V by 8 bases; bases with no gene match: 8. Germline V gene sequence: CDR1 SEHNR, CDR2 FQNEAQ (reference sequence). The chain's CDR3 is CASGSGGPDTGELFF. Written as DNA, the CDR3 is TGTGCCAGCGGGTCGGGGGGGCCGGACACCGGGGAGCTGTTTTTT. The entire variable domain, with the rest obtained from reference TRBV7-9 and TRBJ2-2, is as follows: DTGVSQNPRHKITKRGQNVTFRCDPISEHNRLYWYRQTLGQGPEFLTYFQNEAQLEKSRLLSDRFSAERPKGSFSTLEIQRTEQGDSAMYLCASGSGGPDTGELFFGEGSRLTVL.

V is TRBV6-6 and J is TRBJ2-7; 11 nucleotides match TRBD2. V shed 8 bases, J shed 3 bases, and the junction held 3 bases outside the gene matches. The germline V gene has CDR1 MNHNY and CDR2 SVGAGI (reference sequence). The length of the CDR3 is 13 residues. This CDR3 reads CASGSGGGYEQYF. The CDR3 coding sequence is TGTGCCAGCGGTAGCGGGGGGGGCTACGAGCAGTACTTC.

The J gene is TRBJ1-1, the V gene TRBV27; D possibly corresponds to TRBD1 (6 bases). V shed 5 bases and J shed 5 bases, with 18 bases lying between them. Germline V gene data show CDR1 as MNHEY and CDR2 as SMNVEV (reference sequence). The CDR3 totals 15 residues. The CDR3, as DNA: TGTGCCAGCAGTGTTGGAGGGGGGGGGAGGACTGAAGCTTTCTTT. Translation: CASSVGGGGRTEAFF.